The rows below give T cell receptor beta chains drawn from one sample of a study of molecular identifiers for immune sequencing clone quantification. TCRdb processed the PCR reads anew with MiXCR; each CDR3 protein has one entry. This table holds approximately 97,000 distinct CDR3 sequences, less than 35% found once. The specimen was naive CD8+ T cells from blood, with Jurkat cell RNA spiked in. The receptors originated from a human donor in good health. Some libraries in this study had Jurkat cell RNA spiked in. CDR3s include the opening cysteine and the closing phenylalanine or tryptophan. The D gene is left open where the match is weak. Where a row states a size, it is once, few, many or the class of an expanded clone; other rows omit it.

J | D | size | V | CDR3 | DNA
TRBJ2-1 | NA | many | TRBV7-3 | CASSFTGNNEQFF | TGTGCCAGCAGCTTCACAGGGAATAATGAGCAGTTCTTC
TRBJ2-7 | NA | NA | TRBV28 | CASSLAAEQYF | TGTGCCAGCAGTTTAGCCGCTGAGCAGTACTTC
TRBJ2-5 | TRBD2 | many | TRBV20-1 | CSAASLAGDLEEETQYF | TGCAGTGCGGCATCGTTAGCGGGAGATTTAGAGGAAGAGACCCAGTACTTC
TRBJ2-1 | NA | NA | TRBV12-3/TRBV12-4 | CASSSYYSSYNEQFF | TGTGCCAGCAGTTCGTATTATAGCTCCTACAATGAGCAGTTCTTC
TRBJ1-1 | NA | NA | TRBV20-1 | CSASETPNTEAFF | TGCAGTGCTAGTGAAACCCCAAACACTGAAGCTTTCTTT
TRBJ2-7 | TRBD2 | NA | TRBV20-1 | CSARDWASGSYEQYF | TGCAGTGCTAGAGATTGGGCTAGCGGCTCCTACGAGCAGTACTTC
TRBJ1-5 | NA | many | TRBV6-2/TRBV6-3 | CATTDSLYQPQHF | TGTGCCACCACGGACAGCCTGTATCAGCCCCAGCATTTT
TRBJ1-1 | NA | few | TRBV3-1 | CASSQGPNAFF | TGTGCCAGCAGCCAAGGGCCTAACGCTTTCTTT
TRBJ2-1 | NA | NA | TRBV13 | CASSTEQGVSLFF | TGTGCCAGCAGCACCGAACAGGGTGTCAGTCTGTTCTTC
TRBJ2-7 | NA | NA | TRBV4-2 | CAISQDWAGRGYEQYF | TGTGCCATCAGCCAAGATTGGGCAGGTCGGGGCTACGAGCAGTACTTC
TRBJ2-5 | NA | NA | TRBV28 | CASRPDYQETQYF | TGTGCCAGCAGGCCGGACTACCAAGAGACCCAGTACTTC
TRBJ2-1 | NA | once | TRBV20-1 | CSATGSSSYNEQFF | TGCAGTGCTACAGGGTCTAGCTCCTACAATGAGCAGTTCTTC
TRBJ2-5 | NA | NA | TRBV7-9 | CASSLAPKIQETQYF | TGTGCCAGCAGCTTAGCCCCTAAGATTCAAGAGACCCAGTACTTC
TRBJ2-3 | NA | NA | TRBV2 | CASRGARDTQYF | TGTGCCAGCAGGGGGGCTAGAGATACGCAGTATTTT
TRBJ2-3 | TRBD2 | many | TRBV7-9 | CASSLTSRITDTQYF | TGTGCCAGCAGCTTGACTAGCAGAATCACAGATACGCAGTATTTT
TRBJ2-7 | NA | NA | TRBV20-1 | CGAPTGGYEQYF | TGCGGTGCCCCTACGGGCGGGTACGAGCAGTACTTC
TRBJ1-4 | NA | NA | TRBV12-3/TRBV12-4 | CASSLSESPEKLYF | TGTGCCAGCAGTTTAAGCGAGAGTCCTGAAAAACTGTATTTT
TRBJ2-1 | TRBD2 | few | TRBV6-6 | CASTLVITSGKDEQFF | TGTGCCAGCACGCTAGTGATAACTAGCGGGAAGGATGAGCAGTTCTTC
TRBJ2-3 | NA | few | TRBV9 | CASSVGRLTDTQYF | TGTGCCAGCAGCGTAGGCCGCCTCACAGATACGCAGTATTTT
TRBJ2-3 | NA | NA | TRBV6-5 | CASSCFSGTDTQYF | TGTGCCAGCAGTTGCTTTTCAGGCACAGATACGCAGTATTTT
TRBJ1-5 | NA | many | TRBV28 | CASSLWGVANQPQHF | TGTGCCAGCAGTTTATGGGGGGTTGCAAATCAGCCCCAGCATTTT
TRBJ1-1 | NA | NA | TRBV10-3 | CAISERGANTEAFF | TGTGCCATCAGTGAGCGGGGGGCGAACACTGAAGCTTTCTTT
TRBJ2-1 | NA | NA | TRBV7-2 | CASSLAADEQIF | TGTGCCAGCAGCTTAGCGGCAGATGAGCAGATCTTC
TRBJ2-3 | NA | NA | TRBV12-3/TRBV12-4 | CASFLALVSSTDTQYF | TGTGCCAGCTTTTTAGCCCTGGTATCTAGCACAGATACGCAGTATTTT
TRBJ2-7 | NA | NA | TRBV6-2/TRBV6-3 | CASSPDTPSEQYF | TGTGCCAGCAGCCCGGACACCCCTAGTGAGCAGTACTTC
TRBJ2-7 | NA | many | TRBV28 | CASSPGRQAYEQYF | TGTGCCAGCAGCCCGGGACGCCAGGCTTACGAGCAGTACTTC
TRBJ2-7 | NA | NA | TRBV20-1 | CSARDMRGEQYF | TGCAGTGCTAGAGATATGAGGGGCGAGCAGTACTTC
TRBJ2-5 | TRBD2 | few | TRBV4-2 | CASSQESRGLAGTQYF | TGTGCCAGCAGCCAAGAATCCAGGGGACTAGCGGGGACCCAGTACTTC
TRBJ2-7 | TRBD1 | NA | TRBV27 | CASFRDRSEQYF | TGTGCCAGCTTCCGGGACAGGAGTGAGCAGTACTTC
TRBJ2-3 | TRBD1 | few | TRBV5-1 | CASSLEGGFTDTQYF | TGCGCCAGCAGCTTGGAAGGGGGCTTCACAGATACGCAGTATTTT
TRBJ1-3 | TRBD1 | NA | TRBV6-5 | CASRTTGSNTIYF | TGTGCCAGCAGGACGACAGGGTCAAACACCATATATTTT
TRBJ1-5 | TRBD1 | NA | TRBV2 | CASSAPTGAHQPQHF | TGTGCCAGCAGTGCCCCGACAGGGGCCCATCAGCCCCAGCATTTT
TRBJ1-5 | TRBD1 | many | TRBV7-6 | CASSLHKGAQPQHF | TGTGCCAGCAGCTTACATAAGGGGGCCCAGCCCCAGCATTTT
TRBJ1-5 | NA | few | TRBV4-1 | CASSLGQFNQPQHF | TGCGCCAGCAGCTTAGGACAGTTCAATCAGCCCCAGCATTTT
TRBJ2-1 | TRBD2 | NA | TRBV29-1 | CSVGGTSGRPIHEQFF | TGCAGCGTTGGCGGGACTAGCGGGAGGCCTATCCATGAGCAGTTCTTC
TRBJ2-7 | TRBD1 | once | TRBV20-1 | CSAWQGVVQYF | TGCAGTGCTTGGCAGGGGGTCGTGCAGTACTTC
TRBJ1-5 | NA | NA | TRBV9 | CASSGAGNQPQHF | TGTGCCAGCAGCGGGGCTGGGAATCAGCCCCAGCATTTT
TRBJ2-7 | NA | many | TRBV29-1 | CSVGEGGEQYF | TGCAGCGTTGGTGAGGGAGGCGAGCAGTACTTC
TRBJ2-5 | TRBD1 | few | TRBV24-1 | CATRQGSGETQYF | TGTGCCACCCGACAGGGTTCTGGAGAGACCCAGTACTTC
TRBJ2-3 | TRBD2 | few | TRBV15 | CATTAGDGTDTQYF | TGTGCCACTACCGCGGGAGACGGCACAGATACGCAGTATTTT
TRBJ1-4 | NA | few | TRBV12-3/TRBV12-4 | CASSYGPNGKLFF | TGTGCCAGCAGTTACGGCCCGAACGGAAAACTGTTTTTT
TRBJ2-3 | TRBD1 | NA | TRBV27 | CASTHFTGGTDTQYF | TGTGCCAGCACCCACTTTACAGGGGGCACAGATACGCAGTATTTT
TRBJ2-1 | TRBD1 | NA | TRBV29-1 | CSAKGTGVYEQFF | TGCAGCGCTAAGGGGACAGGGGTTTATGAGCAGTTCTTC
TRBJ1-4 | NA | many | TRBV5-1 | CASSTDQGSEKLFF | TGCGCCAGCAGCACCGACCAGGGGAGCGAAAAACTGTTTTTT
TRBJ2-2 | NA | few | TRBV6-6 | CAYRTVTGELFF | TGTGCCTACAGGACAGTCACCGGGGAGCTGTTTTTT
TRBJ2-7 | NA | NA | TRBV19 | CASSIDRGTYEQYF | TGTGCCAGTAGTATAGATAGGGGAACCTACGAGCAGTACTTC
TRBJ2-5 | TRBD1 | NA | TRBV28 | CASSRWIRDRERETQYF | TGTGCCAGCAGTCGTTGGATCCGGGACAGGGAGCGGGAGACCCAGTACTTC
TRBJ2-3 | NA | few | TRBV5-5 | CASSKHKDLFTSTDTQYF | TGTGCCAGCAGCAAGCATAAGGATTTGTTCACTAGCACAGATACGCAGTATTTT
TRBJ2-3 | NA | few | TRBV7-9 | CASSLETGTATDTQYF | TGTGCCAGCAGCTTGGAGACAGGGACTGCGACAGATACGCAGTATTTT
TRBJ2-5 | NA | many | TRBV7-2 | CASTSGGPEWETQYF | TGTGCCAGCACATCTGGCGGGCCGGAGTGGGAGACCCAGTACTTC
TRBJ2-3 | TRBD2 | NA | TRBV28 | CASSYNGLADWNTQYF | TGTGCCAGCAGTTATAACGGACTAGCGGACTGGAATACGCAGTATTTT
TRBJ2-7 | NA | NA | TRBV7-2 | CASSLAASSGRVNYEQYF | TGTGCCAGCAGCTTAGCAGCAAGCTCAGGACGGGTGAACTACGAGCAGTACTTC
TRBJ2-6 | NA | NA | TRBV7-9 | CASSFGASGANVLTF | TGTGCCAGCAGCTTTGGGGCCTCTGGGGCCAACGTCCTGACTTTC
TRBJ2-7 | NA | few | TRBV9 | CASSETGINYEQYF | TGTGCCAGCAGCGAAACAGGGATCAACTACGAGCAGTACTTC
TRBJ2-7 | TRBD2 | NA | TRBV19 | CASSISGSPYNEQYF | TGTGCCAGTAGTATCAGCGGGAGCCCCTACAATGAGCAGTACTTC